Presented here are 25 T cell receptor beta chains from one specimen sequenced in a study of human CD8 memory T cell subsets. UMI-labeled 5' RACE was the method by which TCR beta libraries were made. After re-calling the 5' RACE reads, TCRdb lists one entry per CDR3 protein, DNA absent. This sample contains about 7,000 distinct CDR3 sequences. Sequences were obtained from CD8+ stem-like memory T cells (TSCM and TCM) sorted from PBMCs. Subset indicated: stem-like memory CD8 T cells (TSTEM), CCR7+ PD-1- TIGIT-. The receptors here all came from a human donor in good health.

V usage is TRBV30 and J usage is TRBJ2-1; TCRdb outputs TRBD1, but without DNA this stays unchecked. The CDR3 is 11 amino acids. CDR1 is GTSNPN, CDR2 SVGIG, per germline (reference sequence). The CDR3: CAWSEGGEQFF. Looking up the rest from reference TRBV30 and TRBJ2-1 gives the full variable domain: SQTIHQWPATLVQPVGSPLSLECTVEGTSNPNLYWYRQAAGRGLQLLFYSVGIGQISSEVPQNLSASRPQDRQFILSSKKLLLSDSGFYLCAWSEGGEQFFGPGTRLTVL.

V and J are TRBV15 and TRBJ1-2; no DNA is available, so the TRBD1 call from TCRdb remains unchecked. This CDR3 is 17 amino acids long. CDR1 LNHNV and CDR2 YYDKDF come from the germline V gene (reference sequence). CDR3 loop: CATSRDPGTVINYGYTF.

The chain recombines TRBV20-1 with TRBJ2-7; TCRdb's D call, TRBD1, is unchecked because there is no DNA. Germline values: CDR1 DFQATT, CDR2 SNEGSKA (reference sequence). There are 14 residues in the CDR3. The CDR3 sequence is CSARRQGSTYEQYF.

This chain links TRBV20-1 with TRBJ2-7; absent DNA, TCRdb's TRBD2 call cannot be checked. CDR1 is DFQATT, CDR2 SNEGSKA, per germline (reference sequence). The CDR3 has 17 residues. The CDR3 reads CSAILGTSGRGTYEQYF.

V and J are TRBV19 and TRBJ2-7; checking the TCRdb D call of TRBD1 is not possible without DNA. This CDR3 has 11 residues. The germline V gene has CDR1 LNHDA and CDR2 SQIVND (reference sequence). CDR3 protein: CATGQGAEQYF.

This clonotype registers medium-sized by frequency. The CDR3 reads CSARDLGAQLGYEQYF. The V and J genes are TRBV20-1 and TRBJ2-7; TCRdb's D call, TRBD1, is unchecked because there is no DNA. The length of the CDR3 is 16 residues. The germline V gene has CDR1 DFQATT and CDR2 SNEGSKA (reference sequence).

The rearrangement links TRBV7-8 to TRBJ2-3. The CDR3 contains 12 residues. The germline CDR1 and CDR2 sequences are SGHVS and FQNEAQ. CDR3 protein: CASSLAEDTQYF.

The chain is built from TRBV4-1 and TRBJ2-1; TCRdb outputs TRBD1, but without DNA this stays unchecked. The CDR3 runs to 14 residues. The germline CDR1 and CDR2 sequences are MGHRA and YSYEKL. The CDR3 loop is CASSLGVGGNEQFF.

V usage is TRBV20-1 and J usage is TRBJ1-1; TCRdb's D gene call, TRBD1, goes unchecked for lack of DNA. The CDR3 runs to 15 residues. Germline V lookup: CDR1 DFQATT, CDR2 SNEGSKA (reference sequence). The CDR3 protein is CSARDLGGQRTEAFF.

The chain carries TRBV14 and TRBJ2-1; the D gene TCRdb calls, TRBD2, cannot be checked with no DNA. The CDR3 is 19 amino acids. CDR1 is SGHDN, CDR2 FVKESK, per germline. The CDR3 spells CASSQAPGKGAGAWGEQFF.

This clonotype is classed as medium-sized by frequency. CDR3 sequence reads: CAIQQEGGQPQHF. V usage is TRBV6-2 or TRBV6-3 and J usage is TRBJ1-5; the D gene TCRdb calls, TRBD1, cannot be checked with no DNA. Germline V gene lookup returns CDR1 MNHEY and CDR2 SVGEGT. This CDR3 contains 13 residues.

The genes are TRBV27 and TRBJ2-1; as DNA is missing, the TRBD1 call by TCRdb cannot be tested. There are 13 residues in the CDR3. Germline CDR1 reads MNHEY; CDR2 reads SMNVEV (reference sequence). The CDR3 spells CASSPGPPHEQFF.

The rearrangement joins TRBV10-2 to TRBJ2-5; TCRdb's D call, TRBD2, is unchecked because there is no DNA. CDR3 length: 15 residues. Germline V gives CDR1 WSHSY, CDR2 SAAADI. The chain's CDR3 is CASSLVAGGGETQYF.

The J gene is TRBJ2-1, the V gene TRBV4-1; the D call from TCRdb, TRBD2, cannot be confirmed without DNA. Germline V lookup: CDR1 MGHRA, CDR2 YSYEKL. CDR3 length: 13 amino acids. The CDR3 is CASSQERRYEQFF.

Judged by frequency, this clonotype is medium-sized. The chain uses TRBV10-1 and TRBJ2-7; TCRdb designates TRBD2, a call that cannot be tested without DNA. Per the germline V gene, CDR1 is WNHNN and CDR2 is SYGVQD (reference sequence). The CDR3 is made up of 13 amino acids. The CDR3 sequence: CASWTSGSSEQYF.

This clonotype counts as medium-sized by frequency. This rearrangement joins TRBV29-1 to TRBJ1-5. The CDR3 runs 15 residues. Germline V lookup: CDR1 SQVTM, CDR2 ANQGSEA. The CDR3 loop reads CSVAVTAASNQPQHF.

This clonotype is labeled medium-sized (0.01 to 0.1%) based on frequency. The CDR3 sequence: CASSLVRGSWGYTF. This rearrangement joins TRBV28 to TRBJ1-2; there is no DNA to check the TCRdb D call of TRBD1. Germline V gives CDR1 MDHEN, CDR2 SYDVKM. The CDR3 totals 14 residues.

The chain is built from TRBV7-9 and TRBJ2-1; TCRdb selects TRBD1, and the lack of DNA leaves this call unchecked. Germline assignment: CDR1 SEHNR and CDR2 FQNEAQ (reference sequence). The CDR3 is made up of 15 amino acids. CDR3 sequence: CASSHAGGIYNEQFF.

Judged by frequency, this clonotype is medium-sized. V and J are TRBV5-6 and TRBJ2-5. Germline V gene lookup returns CDR1 SGHDT and CDR2 YYEEEE. CDR3 size: 13 residues. The CDR3 sequence: CASSPASSETQYF.

This clonotype is medium-sized (0.01 to 0.1%) by frequency. The chain uses TRBV7-9 and TRBJ2-1; TCRdb's assignment of TRBD1 cannot be checked, as there is no DNA. The CDR3 has 13 amino acids. Germline V gives CDR1 SEHNR, CDR2 FQNEAQ (reference sequence). The CDR3 sequence is CASSSAGRDEQFF. Complete variable domain (other parts from reference TRBV7-9 and TRBJ2-1): DTGVSQNPRHKITKRGQNVTFRCDPISEHNRLYWYRQTLGQGPEFLTYFQNEAQLEKSRLLSDRFSAERPKGSFSTLEIQRTEQGDSAMYLCASSSAGRDEQFFGPGTRLTVL.

By frequency, this clonotype registers medium-sized. The V call is TRBV5-1, the J call TRBJ2-1; the TRBD2 assignment by TCRdb is unverifiable without DNA. The germline V gene encodes CDR1 SGHRS and CDR2 YFSETQ. The length of the CDR3 is 12 residues. The CDR3 loop reads CASSLSAGEQFF.

The chain carries TRBV7-8 and TRBJ1-5; TCRdb calls TRBD1, which cannot be checked without DNA. The CDR3 sequence is 13 residues long. Germline values: CDR1 SGHVS, CDR2 FQNEAQ. CDR3 sequence reads: CASSDRENQPQHF.

The V call is TRBV12-3 or TRBV12-4, the J call TRBJ2-1; the D gene TCRdb calls, TRBD2, cannot be checked with no DNA. The CDR3 runs 14 residues. The CDR3 loop is CASRTSGEINEQFF.

The rearrangement links TRBV20-1 to TRBJ2-1; absent DNA, TCRdb's TRBD1 call cannot be checked. CDR3 length: 11 amino acids. Germline CDR1 and CDR2: DFQATT and SNEGSKA (reference sequence). The CDR3 loop is CSAIGGNEQFF.

The CDR3 loop is CASSPRVASGYEQYF. The genes are TRBV7-9 and TRBJ2-7; the D gene TCRdb calls, TRBD2, cannot be checked with no DNA. The CDR3 contains 15 residues. The V gene's germline CDR1 is SEHNR and CDR2 FQNEAQ (reference sequence).